This paragraph reports one TCR beta chain. The antigen is undetermined. The protocol was immunoSEQ multiplex PCR, while the TCRdb copy is restricted to in-frame clones and leaves out a portion. The repertoire consists of under 150,000 clones, with almost 90% occurring once and the leading ten covering 1.5% to 2%. The sample comes from a study of T cell responses to AZD1222 COVID-19 vaccine. General study results and limits: Clonal diversity may have been underestimated in mostly white British donors. Reports indicate that nearly half of spike-specific TCRs are directed at unmutated variant regions.

CDR3 length: 18 residues. CDR1 KGHSH and CDR2 LQKENI come from the germline V gene. Trimming shortened V by 3 bases and J by 0 bases, and 19 bases separated the two germline ends. This chain links TRBV18 with TRBJ2-3; D gene uncertain. Sequencing used peripheral blood, obtained 28 days after the second AZD1222 dose. This receptor was taken from an adult who received the AZD1222 COVID-19 vaccine. The CDR3 coding sequence is TGTGCCAGCTCACCTCGCCTAGGCCAAGCAAGAAGCACAGATACGCAGTATTTT. Protein product: CASSPRLGQARSTDTQYF.